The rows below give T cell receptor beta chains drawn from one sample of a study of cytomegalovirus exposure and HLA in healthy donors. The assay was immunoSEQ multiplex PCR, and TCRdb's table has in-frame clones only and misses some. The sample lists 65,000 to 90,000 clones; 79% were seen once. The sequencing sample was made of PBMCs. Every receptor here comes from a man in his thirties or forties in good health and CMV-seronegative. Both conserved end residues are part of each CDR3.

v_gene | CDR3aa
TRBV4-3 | CASSQAGPGNTGELFF
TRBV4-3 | CASSQEVRGGAETQYF
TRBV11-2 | CASSLRVPNEKLFF
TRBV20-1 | CSPKGDYGYTF
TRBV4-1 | CASSQAFFKTGGHEKLFF
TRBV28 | CASRPFDRLPEAFF
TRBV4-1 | CASSPGQGRFHEQYF
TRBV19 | CASSGVLGSDEQYF
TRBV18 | CASSPKAGALTDTQYF
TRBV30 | CAWSVRDNEQFF
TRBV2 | CASSARTGSRDTQYF
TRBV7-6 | CASSPTLTDYEQYF
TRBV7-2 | CASSSASGGGETQYF
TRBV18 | CASSQGQWFGEQFF
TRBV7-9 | CASSLLANYGYTF
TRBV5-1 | CASRLAGGRGDTQYF
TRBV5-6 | CASSLRGMEQYF
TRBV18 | CASSPQASGGLMPDTQYF
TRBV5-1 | CASRPGLAGPTDTQYF
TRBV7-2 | CASSLSKEETQYF
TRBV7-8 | CASSSRHPSYEQYF
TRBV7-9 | CASLTGGIIMGAEAFF
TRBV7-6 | CASSSRGLRAANTEAFF
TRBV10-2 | CASSESAEQYF
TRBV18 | CASSLPLGSGNTGELFF
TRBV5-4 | CASSLGGVNGELFF